The 14 T cell receptor beta chains presented below share a single source sample, sequenced in a study of OX40 agonist ivuxolimab in advanced cancers. Library preparation used the immunoSEQ multiplex PCR assay. TCRdb mirrors the immuneACCESS table, restricted to in-frame sequences. Some clones are absent from its copies; in checked studies, under half trace to an unresolved V gene, and the reason for the others is unknown. This sample gives about 53,000 clones in total; roughly three quarters of them show up just once. About 1% of the sample belongs to the ten largest clones. Source: CD4+ or CD8+ T cells sorted from blood, taken in a trial of the OX40 agonist ivuxolimab. The receptors shown here come from an adult with an advanced solid tumor such as melanoma, head and neck, liver or kidney cancer.

This clone showed up just a few times. The rearrangement links TRBV18 to TRBJ1-6, with unresolved D. Trimming pared 8 bases from V and 7 bases from J, leaving 15 bases between. The V gene's germline CDR1 is KGHSH and CDR2 LQKENI. The CDR3 consists of 14 residues. Here the CDR3 DNA reads TGTGCCAGCCGTGTGTCGGTGGACAATTCACCCCTCCACTTT. Its protein product is CASRVSVDNSPLHF. The full variable domain, its missing parts supplied by reference TRBV18 and TRBJ1-6, is NAGVMQNPRHLVRRRGQEARLRCSPMKGHSHVYWYRQLPEEGLKFMVYLQKENIIDESGMPKERFSAEFPKEGPSILRIQQVVRGDSAAYFCASRVSVDNSPLHFGNGTRLTVT.

The chain uses TRBV11-2 and TRBJ2-7; 9 bases match TRBD1. The V gene's germline CDR1 is SGHAT and CDR2 FQNNGV. V was pared by 1 base and J by 5 bases, with 6 bases of the junction left unmatched. CDR3 length: 15 residues. For the CDR3, the DNA is TGTGCCAGCAGCTTAGTCGGGACAGGGAGGAACGAGCAGTACTTC. This codes for CASSLVGTGRNEQYF.

V usage is TRBV11-2 and J usage is TRBJ2-7; 8 nucleotides agree with TRBD2. CDR1 is SGHAT and CDR2 is FQNNGV in the germline V gene. The junction had 12 bases not matched to a gene; V was cut back by 8 bases and J by 9 bases. The CDR3 is 13 residues long. CDR3: CASLAGGSSGQYF. The CDR3 nucleotides are TGTGCCAGCTTGGCGGGGGGAAGCTCGGGGCAGTACTTC.

This clone was counted a single time. V gene TRBV19 combines with J gene TRBJ1-6, with D possibly being TRBD1 (6 bases). The CDR3 spans 13 residues. Deletions cut 5 bases from V and 10 bases from J, with 12 bases between. The germline gives CDR1 LNHDA, CDR2 SQIVND (reference sequence). The CDR3 region is CASSQGTESPLHF. The CDR3 region has the DNA TGTGCCAGTAGTCAGGGGACGGAGTCACCCCTCCACTTT.

The chain is built from TRBV9 and TRBJ1-4; D unclear. Germline assignment: CDR1 SGDLS and CDR2 YYNGEE. The ends were cut back, 2 bases at V and 3 bases at J, with 14 bases in the middle. CDR3 length: 16 amino acids. Written as DNA, the CDR3 is TGTGCCAGCAGCGTTAGTCCCGCAGGTCCTAATGAAAAACTGTTTTTT. Residues: CASSVSPAGPNEKLFF.

V is TRBV6-5 and J is TRBJ2-1; 10 bases are a match to TRBD1. V shed 1 base and J 7 bases; nucleotides not matched to a gene: 4. In germline, CDR1 is MNHEY, CDR2 SVGAGI. The CDR3 loop spans 15 amino acids. The CDR3 region is CASSYWDRGQNEQFF. The CDR3 nucleotides are TGTGCCAGCAGTTACTGGGACAGGGGTCAGAATGAGCAGTTCTTC.

At least ten counts were recorded for this clone. This chain joins TRBV11-2 and TRBJ1-2; 7 bases are a match to TRBD1. Trimming took 5 bases from V and 4 from J; bases not matched to a gene: 10. The germline CDR1 and CDR2 sequences are SGHAT and FQNNGV. This CDR3 is 15 amino acids long. In nucleotides, the CDR3 is TGTGCCAGCAGCCCAAGACAGGGCCGAATCTATGGCTACACCTTC. Translation: CASSPRQGRIYGYTF.

The rearrangement uses TRBV19 and TRBJ2-2; D not certain. Germline CDR1 reads LNHDA; CDR2 reads SQIVND (reference sequence). This CDR3 has 12 amino acids. Trimming pared 8 bases from V and 0 bases from J, leaving 4 bases between. In nucleotides, the CDR3 is TGTGCCAGTGGCCCGAACACCGGGGAGCTGTTTTTT. It codes for CASGPNTGELFF.

The chain combines TRBV19 with TRBJ2-1, with a possible D match to TRBD2 (6 bases). Per germline, CDR1 LNHDA and CDR2 SQIVND (reference sequence). This CDR3 is built from 13 residues. V was clipped by 10 bases and J by 0 bases, with 10 bases between them. This CDR3 is CATRGSSYNEQFF. As DNA, the CDR3 is TGTGCCACCCGGGGGAGCTCCTACAATGAGCAGTTCTTC.

This rearrangement joins TRBV5-1 to TRBJ2-2, with D uncertain. This CDR3 has 16 amino acids. V was cut by 2 bases and J by 1 base, with 12 bases left in between. The germline gives CDR1 SGHRS, CDR2 YFSETQ. CDR3 residues: CASSFGGRLNTGELFF. Written as DNA, the CDR3 is TGCGCCAGCAGCTTTGGCGGTCGACTGAACACCGGGGAGCTGTTTTTT.

This clone has a handful of counts. The chain uses TRBV19 and TRBJ1-5; D unclear. The V end was cut by 5 bases, the J end by 5 bases, with 7 bases between. Germline-derived CDR1 and CDR2 are LNHDA and SQIVND (reference sequence). The CDR3 consists of 12 residues. CDR3 amino acids: CASSLRDQPQHF. CDR3 nucleotides: TGTGCCAGTAGTTTGCGGGATCAGCCCCAGCATTTT.

The gene calls are TRBV5-6 and TRBJ1-1, with TRBD1 matching 10 bases. The CDR3 sequence is 16 residues long. J was trimmed by 5 bases and V by 3 bases; bases with no gene match: 10. Germline values: CDR1 SGHDT, CDR2 YYEEEE. The CDR3 region is CASSSPFDRGPTEAFF. CDR3 bases: TGTGCCAGCAGCTCACCCTTTGACAGGGGGCCAACTGAAGCTTTCTTT.

This rearrangement joins TRBV7-9 to TRBJ1-4; no clear D. From germline, CDR1 is SEHNR and CDR2 FQNEAQ (reference sequence). The length of the CDR3 is 15 residues. V gave up 4 bases and J gave up 2 bases, with 11 bases separating them. The CDR3 DNA is TGTGCCAGCAGCTCCGGGCCCCTGACTAATGAAAAACTGTTTTTT. Its translation: CASSSGPLTNEKLFF.

The chain is built from TRBV5-1 and TRBJ1-4; D is unclear. Germline CDR1 reads SGHRS; CDR2 reads YFSETQ. V shed 0 bases and J shed 3 bases, with 6 bases lying between them. The CDR3 has 14 residues. CDR3 protein: CASSLATANEKLFF. In DNA, the CDR3 is TGCGCCAGCAGCTTGGCCACGGCTAATGAAAAACTGTTTTTT.